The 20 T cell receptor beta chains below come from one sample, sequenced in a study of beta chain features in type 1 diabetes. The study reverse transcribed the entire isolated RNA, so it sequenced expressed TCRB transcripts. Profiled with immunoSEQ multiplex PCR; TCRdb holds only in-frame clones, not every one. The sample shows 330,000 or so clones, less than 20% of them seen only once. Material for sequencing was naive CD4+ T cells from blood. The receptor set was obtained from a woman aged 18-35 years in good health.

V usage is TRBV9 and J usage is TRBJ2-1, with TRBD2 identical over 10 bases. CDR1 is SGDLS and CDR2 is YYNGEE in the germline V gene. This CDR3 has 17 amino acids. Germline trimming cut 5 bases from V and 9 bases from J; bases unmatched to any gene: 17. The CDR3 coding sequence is TGTGCCAGCAGTGGAGAGATCGTAGCGGGGGGCCAGGGTGAGCAGTTCTTC. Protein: CASSGEIVAGGQGEQFF.

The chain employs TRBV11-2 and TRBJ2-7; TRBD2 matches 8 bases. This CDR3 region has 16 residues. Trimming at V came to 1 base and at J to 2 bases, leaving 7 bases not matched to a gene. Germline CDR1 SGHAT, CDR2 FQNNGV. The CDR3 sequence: CASSLVRSGATYEQYF. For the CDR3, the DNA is TGTGCCAGCAGCTTAGTGCGTAGCGGGGCAACCTACGAGCAGTACTTC.

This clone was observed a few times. The CDR3 region is CSVEDRSVSEQYF. DNA of the CDR3: TGCAGCGTTGAGGACAGGTCAGTGAGTGAGCAGTACTTC. J is TRBJ2-5 and V is TRBV29-1; 7 positions agree with TRBD1. With V trimmed by 3 bases and J by 11 bases, 12 bases remained unmatched. The CDR3 spans 13 residues. From germline, CDR1 is SQVTM and CDR2 ANQGSEA.

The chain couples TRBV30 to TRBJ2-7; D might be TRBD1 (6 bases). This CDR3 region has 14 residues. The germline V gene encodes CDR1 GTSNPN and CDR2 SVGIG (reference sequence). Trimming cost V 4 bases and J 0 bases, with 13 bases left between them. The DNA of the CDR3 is TGTGCCTGGACCCTGAGGGGGAGCTCCTACGAGCAGTACTTC. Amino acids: CAWTLRGSSYEQYF.

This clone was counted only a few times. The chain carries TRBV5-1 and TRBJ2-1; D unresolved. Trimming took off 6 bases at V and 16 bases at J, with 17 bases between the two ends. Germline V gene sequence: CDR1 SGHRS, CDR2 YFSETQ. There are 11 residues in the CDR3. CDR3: CASILNEQLFF. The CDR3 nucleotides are TGCGCCAGCATCCTAAATGAGCAACTCTTCTTC.

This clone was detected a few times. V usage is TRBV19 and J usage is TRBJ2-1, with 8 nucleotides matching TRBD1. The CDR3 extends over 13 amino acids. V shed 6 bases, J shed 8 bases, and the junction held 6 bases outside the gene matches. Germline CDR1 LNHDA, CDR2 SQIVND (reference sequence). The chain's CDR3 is CASRSSGGDEQFF. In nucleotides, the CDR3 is TGTGCCAGTAGATCATCAGGGGGCGATGAGCAGTTCTTC.

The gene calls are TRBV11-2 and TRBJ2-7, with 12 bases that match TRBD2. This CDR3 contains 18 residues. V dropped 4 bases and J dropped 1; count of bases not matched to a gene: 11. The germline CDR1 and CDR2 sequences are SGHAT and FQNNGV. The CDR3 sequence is CASSSYSRLAGGSYEQYF. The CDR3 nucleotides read TGTGCCAGCAGCTCGTATTCGCGGCTAGCGGGAGGGTCCTACGAGCAGTACTTC.

The chain's CDR3 is CASSLLGKTGLGYGYTF. CDR3 DNA: TGTGCCAGCAGCTTACTAGGGAAGACAGGGCTGGGCTATGGCTACACCTTC. The gene calls are TRBV7-9 and TRBJ1-2; the match to TRBD1 covers 7 bases. Germline lookup yields CDR1 SEHNR and CDR2 FQNEAQ (reference sequence). This CDR3 has 17 residues. The J segment lost 4 bases and the V segment lost 2 bases, leaving 13 bases of the junction unmatched.

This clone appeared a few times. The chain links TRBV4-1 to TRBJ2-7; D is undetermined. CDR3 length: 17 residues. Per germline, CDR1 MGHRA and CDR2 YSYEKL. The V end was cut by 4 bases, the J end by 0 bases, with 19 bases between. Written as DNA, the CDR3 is TGCGCCAGCAGCCCGCCTCGAAACGGGTTACTCTCCTACGAGCAGTACTTC. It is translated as CASSPPRNGLLSYEQYF.

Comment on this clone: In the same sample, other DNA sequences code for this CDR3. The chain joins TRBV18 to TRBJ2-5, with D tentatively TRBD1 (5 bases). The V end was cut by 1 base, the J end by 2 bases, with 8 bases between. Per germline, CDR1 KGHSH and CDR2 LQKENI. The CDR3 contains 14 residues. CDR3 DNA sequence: TGTGCCAGCTCACCACGGTCAGGGCAAGAGACCCAGTACTTC. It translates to CASSPRSGQETQYF.

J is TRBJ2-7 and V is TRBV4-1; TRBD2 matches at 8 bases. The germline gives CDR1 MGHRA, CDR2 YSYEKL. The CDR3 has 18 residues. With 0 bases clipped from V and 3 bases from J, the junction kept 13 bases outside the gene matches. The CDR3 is CASSQDRLGSGAYYEQYF. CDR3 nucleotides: TGCGCCAGCAGCCAAGATAGGTTGGGTAGCGGGGCCTACTACGAGCAGTACTTC.

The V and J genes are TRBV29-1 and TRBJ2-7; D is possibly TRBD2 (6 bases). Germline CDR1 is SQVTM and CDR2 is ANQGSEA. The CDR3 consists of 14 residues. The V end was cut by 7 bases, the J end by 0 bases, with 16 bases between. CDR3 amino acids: CSAAGHRSSYEQYF. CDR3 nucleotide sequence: TGCAGCGCGGCGGGGCATCGGAGCTCCTACGAGCAGTACTTC.

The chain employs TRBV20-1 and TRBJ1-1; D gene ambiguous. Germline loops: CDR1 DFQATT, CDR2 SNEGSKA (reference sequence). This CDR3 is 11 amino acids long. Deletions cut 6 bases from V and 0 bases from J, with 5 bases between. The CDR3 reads CSALMNTEAFF. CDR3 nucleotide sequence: TGCAGTGCGCTAATGAACACTGAAGCTTTCTTT.

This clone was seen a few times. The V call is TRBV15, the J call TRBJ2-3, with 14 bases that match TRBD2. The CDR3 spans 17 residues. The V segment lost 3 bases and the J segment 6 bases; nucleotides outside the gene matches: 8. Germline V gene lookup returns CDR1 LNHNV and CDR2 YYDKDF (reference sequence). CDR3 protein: CATSRQTSGRARDTQYF. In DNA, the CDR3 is TGTGCCACCAGCAGGCAGACTAGCGGGAGGGCGAGGGATACGCAGTATTTT.

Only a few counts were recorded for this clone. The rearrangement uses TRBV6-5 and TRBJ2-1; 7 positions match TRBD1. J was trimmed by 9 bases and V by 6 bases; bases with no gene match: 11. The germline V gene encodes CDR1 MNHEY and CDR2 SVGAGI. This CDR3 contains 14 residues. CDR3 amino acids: CASSFWPGGREQFF. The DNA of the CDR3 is TGTGCCAGCAGCTTTTGGCCAGGGGGTCGTGAGCAGTTCTTC.

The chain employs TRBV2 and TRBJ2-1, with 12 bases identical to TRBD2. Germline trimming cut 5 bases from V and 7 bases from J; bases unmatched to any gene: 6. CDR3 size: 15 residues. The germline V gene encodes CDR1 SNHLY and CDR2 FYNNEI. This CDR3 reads CASSKGLAGWNEQFF. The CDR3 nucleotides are TGTGCCAGCAGTAAAGGACTAGCGGGGTGGAATGAGCAGTTCTTC.

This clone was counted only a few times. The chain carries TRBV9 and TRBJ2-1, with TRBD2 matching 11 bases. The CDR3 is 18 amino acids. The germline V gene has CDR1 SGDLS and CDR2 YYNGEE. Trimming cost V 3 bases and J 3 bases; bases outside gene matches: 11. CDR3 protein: CASSASGLAGGFYNEQFF. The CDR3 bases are TGTGCCAGCAGCGCTTCAGGCTTAGCGGGAGGGTTCTACAATGAGCAGTTCTTC.

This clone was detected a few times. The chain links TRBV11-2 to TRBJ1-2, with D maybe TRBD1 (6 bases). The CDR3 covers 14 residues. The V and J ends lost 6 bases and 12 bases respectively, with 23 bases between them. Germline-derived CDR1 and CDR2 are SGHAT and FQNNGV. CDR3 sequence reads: CASRLTPGHPLHTF. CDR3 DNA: TGTGCCAGCAGGCTTACACCGGGACATCCTCTCCACACCTTC.

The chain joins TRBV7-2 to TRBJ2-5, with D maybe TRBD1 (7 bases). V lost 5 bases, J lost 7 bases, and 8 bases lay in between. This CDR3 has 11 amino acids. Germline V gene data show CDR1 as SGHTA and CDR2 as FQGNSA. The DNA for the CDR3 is TGTGCCAGCAGCCAGGGGGGGACCCAGTACTTC. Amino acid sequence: CASSQGGTQYF. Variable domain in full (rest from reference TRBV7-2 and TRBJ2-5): GAGVSQSPSNKVTEKGKDVELRCDPISGHTALYWYRQSLGQGLEFLIYFQGNSAPDKSGLPSDRFSAERTGGSVSTLTIQRTQQEDSAVYLCASSQGGTQYFGPGTRLLVL.

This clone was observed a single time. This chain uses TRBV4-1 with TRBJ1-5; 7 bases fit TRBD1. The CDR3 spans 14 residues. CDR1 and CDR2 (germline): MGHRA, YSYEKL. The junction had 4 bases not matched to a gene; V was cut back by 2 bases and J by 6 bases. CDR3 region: CASSQLTGFQPQHF. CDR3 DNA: TGCGCCAGCAGCCAATTGACAGGGTTTCAGCCCCAGCATTTT.